The next 12 T cell receptor beta chains were all read from a single sample in a study of T cell clusters in autoimmune cytopenias. One tube held mixed TRB-A and TRB-B primer pools for touch-down PCR. TCRdb re-called the multiplex PCR reads, yielding one record per CDR3 amino acid sequence without DNA. The ten most abundant clones cover 60% of a sample with around 7,100 distinct CDR3 sequences. TRB amplification used approximately 250 ng of peripheral blood genomic DNA. The same specimen was also included in a second study, on T cell repertoires in aging, cancer and after chemotherapy.

Sequenced: peripheral blood. The receptor source for this set is a human donor in good health.

J is TRBJ2-7 and V is TRBV5-4; TCRdb gives TRBD2 as the D gene, but with no DNA this cannot be confirmed. The germline V gene encodes CDR1 SGHNT and CDR2 YYREEE (reference sequence). This CDR3 has 16 residues. CDR3 protein: CASSRGLAGGEDEQNF. Full variable domain (rest looked up from reference TRBV5-4 and TRBJ2-7): ETGVTQSPTHLIKTRGQQVTLRCSSQSGHNTVSWYQQALGQGPQFIFQYYREEENGRGNFPPRFSGLQFPNYSSELNVNALELDDSALYLCASSRGLAGGEDEQNFGPGTRLTVT.

The V and J genes are TRBV6-5 and TRBJ2-2; with no DNA, the TCRdb D assignment of TRBD1 cannot be verified. Germline CDR1 MNHEY, CDR2 SVGAGI. This CDR3 comprises 15 residues. CDR3 amino acids: CASSIRQGSTGELFF.

The chain uses TRBV18 and TRBJ1-4. CDR3 size: 16 residues. Looked up from germline, CDR1 is KGHSH and CDR2 is LQKENI. Here the CDR3 reads CASSLLRDATNEKLFF.

This clonotype is identified as medium-sized from frequency. The chain is built from TRBV6-5 and TRBJ2-3; TCRdb lists TRBD1, though no DNA is available to test this call. CDR1 and CDR2 from the germline V gene are MNHEY and SVGAGI. This CDR3 comprises 15 residues. CDR3 sequence reads: CASSYTRQDTDTQYF.

The rearrangement joins TRBV5-6 to TRBJ1-1. CDR1 is SGHDT, CDR2 YYEEEE, per germline. The CDR3 extends over 12 amino acids. CDR3 region: CASSFIGGEAFF.

The chain joins TRBV6-6 to TRBJ2-7. Germline CDR1 MNHNY, CDR2 SVGAGI (reference sequence). The CDR3 contains 13 residues. The chain's CDR3 is CASDWGGSYEQYF.

The chain combines TRBV18 with TRBJ2-3; the D call of TRBD2 rests on TCRdb alone, since no DNA is present to check it. The V gene's germline CDR1 is KGHSH and CDR2 LQKENI. CDR3 size: 16 residues. CDR3 region: CASSPGTSGNTDTQYF.

The chain carries TRBV30 and TRBJ2-7. The CDR3 has 13 amino acids. Germline V gives CDR1 GTSNPN, CDR2 SVGIG (reference sequence). CDR3 sequence: CAWGQTNYHEQYF.

The chain is built from TRBV12-3 or TRBV12-4 and TRBJ2-1. The CDR3 runs to 13 residues. CDR3 sequence: CASSLRVAREQFF.

The rearrangement links TRBV6-1 to TRBJ2-7; TCRdb picks TRBD1, but there is no DNA to check that call. CDR3 size: 14 residues. Germline CDR1 is MNHNS and CDR2 is SASEGT. CDR3 amino acids: CASSEGGLTVRQYF.

J is TRBJ1-1 and V is TRBV29-1; TCRdb indicates TRBD1, and absent DNA this call remains unverified. CDR1 is SQVTM and CDR2 is ANQGSEA in the germline V gene. The CDR3 runs to 14 residues. CDR3 residues: CSVRAGGTDTEAFF.

The V and J genes are TRBV6-1 and TRBJ1-4; the D gene TCRdb calls, TRBD1, cannot be checked with no DNA. The germline V gene has CDR1 MNHNS and CDR2 SASEGT. There are 14 residues in the CDR3. CDR3 loop: CASRSGQLNEKLFF.